This TCR beta chain was profiled in a study of blood T cell repertoires in COVID-19 (dated by TCRdb to about 2020). For context, the study as a whole: Collaborator samples came from the United States, Italy and Spain and covered acute and convalescent phases of COVID-19. The material from the prospective study consisted of cDNA or gDNA derived from T cells, B-cell-depleted T cells, or PBMCs. Deeply sampled blood TCRbeta repertoires from subjects exposed to, actively infected with, or recovered from COVID-19 were included in the dataset. The repertoires were released in a freely available public database meant as a resource for research on the immune response to SARS-CoV-2. Samples came from the ongoing ImmuneRACE study (first 160 participants) plus 1,254 subjects from 6 global collaborators. A de-identified subject ID, COVID-19 status, age in years and sex were almost always included in the sample metadata. Where HLA class I and class II types were available, the types were taken from metadata supplied by the sample provider, not from assay-based typing. Summary of the overall study and its limitations: The quantity of clinical and demographic metadata differed by source and by participant and was supplied without curation.

The collaborating institutions used their own protocols to collect whole blood in K2EDTA tubes. Collaborator samples were shipped for TCRbeta analysis as frozen whole blood, isolated PBMCs, or DNA extracted from either sample type. Points on this clone: The antigen it binds to is not known. No clone much larger than this one lies a single base away; base qualities are absent.

The germline V gene (reference sequence) sets CDR1 to MNHEY and CDR2 to SMNVEV. The CDR3 spans 13 residues, from the cysteine through the phenylalanine. Only the CDR3 part of the read is kept: 39 bases, read in frame from the first base. V is pared back by 4 bases and J by 6 bases, with 10 bases lying between the germline termini. TCRbeta CDR3 regions were amplified from genomic DNA by means of the immunoSEQ Assay, a bias-controlled multiplex PCR. On the authors' methods: The number of nucleated cells in each sample was estimated by amplification of reference gene primers within the assay. Sequence reads were collapsed and filtered to measure the absolute abundance of every unique TCRbeta CDR3 rearrangement. For each sample, productive Simpson clonality was calculated as the square root of Simpson's diversity index over productive rearrangements. The table was pulled from immuneACCESS by TCRdb, which kept in-frame rearrangements only. Such tables lose some clones; where checked, under half of the loss comes from unresolved V genes, and the rest has no known cause. For V, J and clone size, that table is used; D and trimming come from the DNA. The table for this sample lists 45,000 to 65,000 clones; about 82% of them were counted only once. The ten largest account for about 4.2% of the sample.

The sample comprised peripheral blood. The V and J genes are TRBV27 and TRBJ1-5, and TRBD1 may be the D gene, going by 6 matching bases. The TCR was taken from a man older than 75 with active COVID-19. The base sequence is TGTGCCAGCAGTTACAGGGTCGGTCAGCCCCAGCATTTT. It translates as CASSYRVGQPQHF.